Sequencing of this T cell receptor beta chain was carried out in a study of blood T cell repertoires in COVID-19 (dated by TCRdb to about 2020). A note on the overall study: Samples covering the acute and convalescent phases of COVID-19 were provided by collaborators in the United States, Italy and Spain. The prospective study material was composed of cDNA or gDNA derived from T cells, B-cell-depleted T cells, or PBMCs. Subjects who had been exposed to COVID-19, were actively infected with it, or had recovered from it provided the deeply sampled blood TCRbeta repertoires that made up the dataset. The repertoires were released in a freely available public database intended as a resource for research on the immune response to SARS-CoV-2. Samples were obtained from the ongoing ImmuneRACE study (first 160 participants) and from 1,000 to 1,500 subjects provided by 6 global collaborators. The sample metadata nearly always contained a de-identified subject ID, COVID-19 status, age in years and sex. Where HLA class I and class II types were available, the types were taken from metadata supplied by the sample provider, not from assay-based typing. Overall results and qualifications from the work: The amount of clinical and demographic metadata varied by source and participant and was provided uncurated.

Note on this clone: What antigen it recognizes has not been identified. No quality values exist for individual bases; no much larger clone is one base distant.

Whole blood was collected in K2EDTA tubes by collaborating institutions according to the institutions' own protocols. For TCRbeta analysis, collaborators shipped samples in one of three forms: frozen whole blood, isolated PBMCs, or DNA extracted from either of those sample types. The immunoSEQ Assay, a bias-controlled multiplex PCR, was used to amplify TCRbeta CDR3 regions from genomic DNA. In the paper's pipeline: The number of nucleated cells in each sample was estimated from the amplification of reference gene primers within the assay. To quantify the absolute abundance of each unique TCRbeta CDR3 rearrangement, sequence reads were collapsed and filtered. Productive Simpson clonality was computed per sample as the square root of Simpson's diversity index over productive rearrangements. Not all clones reach the TCRdb copy of this immuneACCESS table, which keeps in-frame sequences only. Checked studies attribute under half of the gap to unresolved V genes and leave the rest unexplained. The V and J calls and clone size come from that table; D and trimming were worked out from the DNA. The sample table records approximately 60,000 clones; roughly 80% of these occur just once. The ten biggest clones cover 2.5% to 3.5% of the sample.

The CDR3 has 14 amino acids, counting the end cysteine and phenylalanine. The kept DNA is CDR3 alone, 42 bases in frame from the first base. Trimming at the junction amounts to 9 bases on V and 2 bases on J, and the germline ends lie 16 bases apart. Via the germline V gene, CDR1 is SNHLY and CDR2 FYNNEI. Sequenced input: peripheral blood. The sequence is built from TRBV2 and TRBJ1-2, and TRBD1 may be the D gene, going by 5 matching bases. The origin of this receptor is a man between 60 and 70 years old with acute or convalescent COVID-19. The sequenced DNA is TGTGCCAGGGGCGGTCAAACAGGAAACTATGGCTACACCTTC. The resulting protein is CARGGQTGNYGYTF.